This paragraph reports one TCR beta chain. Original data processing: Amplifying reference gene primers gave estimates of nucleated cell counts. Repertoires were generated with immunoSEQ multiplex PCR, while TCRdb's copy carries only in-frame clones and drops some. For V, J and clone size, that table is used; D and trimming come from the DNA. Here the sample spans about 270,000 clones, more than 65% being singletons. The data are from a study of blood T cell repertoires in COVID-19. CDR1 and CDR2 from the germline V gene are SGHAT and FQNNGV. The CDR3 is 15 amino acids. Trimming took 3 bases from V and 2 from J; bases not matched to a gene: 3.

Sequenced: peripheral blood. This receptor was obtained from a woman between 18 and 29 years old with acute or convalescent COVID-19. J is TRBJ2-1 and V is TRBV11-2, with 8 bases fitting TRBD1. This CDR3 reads CASSFRDRTYNEQFF. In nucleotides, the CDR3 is TGTGCCAGCAGCTTCCGGGACAGGACCTACAATGAGCAGTTCTTC. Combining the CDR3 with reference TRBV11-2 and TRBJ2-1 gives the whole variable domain EAGVAQSPRYKIIEKRQSVAFWCNPISGHATLYWYQQILGQGPKLLIQFQNNGVVDDSQLPKDRFSAERLKGVDSTLKIQPAKLEDSAVYLCASSFRDRTYNEQFFGPGTRLTVL.